A single T cell receptor beta chain is shown here with its context. This specimen comes from a study of blood T cell repertoires in COVID-19. Only in-frame clones appear in the TCRdb table, and some are missing; sequencing was by immunoSEQ multiplex PCR. The profile shows hundreds of thousands of clones, 86% of them singletons. The clonotype comes from a woman under 40 with active or convalescent COVID-19. The sequencing input was peripheral blood.

The DNA for the CDR3 is TGTGCCAGCAGGGACAGGGGGCGGACAGATACGCAGTATTTT. Its translation is CASRDRGRTDTQYF. This chain links TRBV3-1 (or the pseudogene TRBV3-2) with TRBJ2-3, with TRBD1 identical over 11 bases. Germline assignment: CDR1 LGHDT and CDR2 YNNKEL (reference sequence). The V gene end was trimmed by 6 bases and the J gene end by 3 bases; junction bases not matched to a gene: 2. The CDR3 extends over 14 amino acids.